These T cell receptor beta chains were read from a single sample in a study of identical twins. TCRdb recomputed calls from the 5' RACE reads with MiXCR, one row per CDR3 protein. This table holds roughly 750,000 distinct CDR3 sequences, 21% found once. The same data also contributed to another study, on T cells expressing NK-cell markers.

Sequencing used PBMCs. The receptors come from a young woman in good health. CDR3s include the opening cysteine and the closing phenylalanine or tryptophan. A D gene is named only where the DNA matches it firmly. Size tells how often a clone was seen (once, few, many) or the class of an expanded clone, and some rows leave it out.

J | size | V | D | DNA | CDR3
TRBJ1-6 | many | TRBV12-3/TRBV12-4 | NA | TGTGCCAGCGGGGGAGATTATAATTCACCCCTCCACTTT | CASGGDYNSPLHF
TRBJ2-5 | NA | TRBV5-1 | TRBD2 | TGCGCCAGCAGCCCGGGACTAGCGAGCCAAGAGACCCAGTACTTC | CASSPGLASQETQYF
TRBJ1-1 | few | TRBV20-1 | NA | TGCAGTGCCAAGCCAGTCACTGAAGCTTTCTTT | CSAKPVTEAFF
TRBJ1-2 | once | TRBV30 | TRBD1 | TGTGCCTGGAACCTACAGGGGGCGCATGGCTACACCTTC | CAWNLQGAHGYTF
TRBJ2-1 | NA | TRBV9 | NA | TGTGCCAGCAGCGTACAGGGGAACGGGGCGAATGAGCAGTTCTTC | CASSVQGNGANEQFF
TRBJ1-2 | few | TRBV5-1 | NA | TGCGCCAGCAGCGAACCGGGACGGAACAACTATGGCTACACCTTC | CASSEPGRNNYGYTF
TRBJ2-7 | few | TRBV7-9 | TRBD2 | TGTGCCAGCAGCCAAATTCCTAGCGGGAAATCTCTACGGGAGCAGTACTTC | CASSQIPSGKSLREQYF
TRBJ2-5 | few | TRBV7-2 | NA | TGTGCCAGCAGCTTACGGTTAGGGGGCCAAGAGACCCAGTACTTC | CASSLRLGGQETQYF
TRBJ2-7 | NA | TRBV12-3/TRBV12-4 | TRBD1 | TGTGCCAGCAGACTAACCGGGACAGGGGGTTACGAGCAGTACTTC | CASRLTGTGGYEQYF
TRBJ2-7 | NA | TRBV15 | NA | TGTGCCACCAGCAGGGAACAGGGCCTGGCCTACGAGCAGTACTTC | CATSREQGLAYEQYF
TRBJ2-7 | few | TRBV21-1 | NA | TGTGCCAGCAGCTCAAGCCCCTGCGGGGGCTCCTACGAGCAGTACTTC | CASSSSPCGGSYEQYF
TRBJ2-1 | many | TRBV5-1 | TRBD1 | TGCGCCAGCAGCCACCCAAGGGACAGAGACAATGAGCAGTTCTTC | CASSHPRDRDNEQFF
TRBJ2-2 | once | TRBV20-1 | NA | TGCAGTGCTAGAGTGGGGGGGGCAGGGACGACCGGGGAGCTGTTTTTT | CSARVGGAGTTGELFF
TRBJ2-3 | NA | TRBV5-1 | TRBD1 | TGCGCCAGCAGCGGAGGGGACAGGGGAATCACAGATACGCAGTATTTT | CASSGGDRGITDTQYF
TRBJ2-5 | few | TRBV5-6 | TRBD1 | TGTGCCAGCAGCTCACCAGACTTCGACAGGGTACCGGAGACCCAGTACTTC | CASSSPDFDRVPETQYF
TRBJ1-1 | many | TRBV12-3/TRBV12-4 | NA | TGTGCCAGCAGTTCTACCGGGGGGACTGAAGCTTTCTTT | CASSSTGGTEAFF
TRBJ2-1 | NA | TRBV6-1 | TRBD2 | TGTGCCAGCAGACTAGCGGGGCCGAACAATGAGCAGTTCTTC | CASRLAGPNNEQFF
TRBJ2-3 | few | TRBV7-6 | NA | TGTGCCAGCAGCTCTTCAGGGGCCCCCACAGATACGCAGTATTTT | CASSSSGAPTDTQYF
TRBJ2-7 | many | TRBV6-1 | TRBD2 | TGTGCCAGCAGTGAAGCGGCGGGGGGCTCCTACGAGCAGTACTTC | CASSEAAGGSYEQYF
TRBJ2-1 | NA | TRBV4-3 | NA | TGCGCCAGCAGCCAAGATATAGCGCCGTACAATGAGCAGTTCTTC | CASSQDIAPYNEQFF
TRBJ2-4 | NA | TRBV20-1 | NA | TGCAGTGCGGGCGGTGACGGCGGCAAAAACATTCAGTACTTC | CSAGGDGGKNIQYF
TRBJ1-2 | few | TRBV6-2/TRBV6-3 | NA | TGTGCCAGCAGGGACCGAGGCTACACCTTC | CASRDRGYTF
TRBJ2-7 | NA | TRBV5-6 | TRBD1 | TGTGCCAGCAGCGGGGGGACAGGATATTACTACGAGCAGTACTTC | CASSGGTGYYYEQYF
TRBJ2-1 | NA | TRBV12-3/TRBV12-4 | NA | TGTGCCAGCAGTTTGGGGATATCCCTCTACAATGAGCAGTTCTTC | CASSLGISLYNEQFF
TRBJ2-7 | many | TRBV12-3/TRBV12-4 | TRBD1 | TGTGCCAGCAGTCAGACGACAGGGCCCTACGAGCAGTACTTC | CASSQTTGPYEQYF
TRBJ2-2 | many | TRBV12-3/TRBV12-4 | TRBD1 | TGTGCCAGCAGTCGCCCCGGGACAGCGAACACCGGGGAGCTGTTTTTT | CASSRPGTANTGELFF
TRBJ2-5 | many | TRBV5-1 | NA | TGTGCCAGCAGCTTGGCTGGGGGAGAGACCCAGTACTTC | CASSLAGGETQYF
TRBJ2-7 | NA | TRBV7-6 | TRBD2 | TGTGCCAGCAGCCCGACTAGCGACAGCTCCTACGAGCAGTACTTC | CASSPTSDSSYEQYF
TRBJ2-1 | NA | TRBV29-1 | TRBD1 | TGCAGCGTTGGGGACAGCTCCTACAATGAGCAGTTCTTC | CSVGDSSYNEQFF
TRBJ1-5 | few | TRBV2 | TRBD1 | TGTGCCAGCAGTGGGACAGGGGCAAGTCAGCCCCAGCATTTT | CASSGTGASQPQHF
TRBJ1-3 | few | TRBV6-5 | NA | TGTGCCAGCAAGGGATTAAACACCATATATTTT | CASKGLNTIYF